Detailed here is one TCR beta chain. While infection was still active, Seattle patients were enrolled and then followed longitudinally. This specimen comes from a study of blood T cell repertoires in COVID-19. Study summary: T cells, B-cell-depleted T cells, or PBMCs supplied cDNA or gDNA.

V was shortened by 7 bases and J by 4 bases, with 15 bases between the two germline ends. The CDR3 is 14 amino acids. The germline V gene has CDR1 SGHAT and CDR2 FQNNGV. Original methodology: Reference gene primer amplification gave estimated nucleated cell counts. Produced via immunoSEQ multiplex PCR; TCRdb's table is partial and in-frame only. Clone size and V and J calls were adopted from that table, with D and trimming inferred from the DNA. The table lists fewer than 400,000 clones, around 90% of them singletons, with 2.5% to 3% in the top ten. This chain uses TRBV11-2 with TRBJ2-3; weak D call: TRBD2 (7 bases). The receptor was isolated from a woman aged 25 to 39 with COVID-19, enrolled during active disease. Sequencing input: peripheral blood. CDR3 in amino acids: CASTIGGGSDTQYF. In nucleotides, the CDR3 is TGTGCCAGCACCATAGGGGGGGGCTCAGATACGCAGTATTTT.